This T cell receptor beta chain was sequenced in a study of blood T cell repertoires in COVID-19. Whole-study context: The United States, Italy and Spain supplied acute and convalescent COVID-19 samples. In each case, the material was cDNA or gDNA derived from T cells, B-cell-depleted T cells, or PBMCs.

The authors' processing: Researchers report that nucleated cell counts were estimated from reference gene primer amplification. Libraries were prepared by immunoSEQ multiplex PCR; TCRdb keeps only in-frame clonotypes and omits some of them. The V and J calls and clone size were taken over from that table, and D and trimming were inferred from the DNA. The table includes around 140,000 clones, 75% to 90% detected once. The CDR3 sequence is 15 residues long. Looked up from germline, CDR1 is MNHEY and CDR2 is SVGAGI. Trimming stripped 0 bases from V and 4 bases from J, with 10 bases between. The chain recombines TRBV6-5 with TRBJ1-5; weak D call: TRBD1 (6 bases). This TCR came from a man aged 45-65 years with active COVID-19. The sample comprised peripheral blood. CDR3: CASSYSSGVNQPQHF. In nucleotides, the CDR3 is TGTGCCAGCAGTTACTCGTCAGGGGTGAATCAGCCCCAGCATTTT.